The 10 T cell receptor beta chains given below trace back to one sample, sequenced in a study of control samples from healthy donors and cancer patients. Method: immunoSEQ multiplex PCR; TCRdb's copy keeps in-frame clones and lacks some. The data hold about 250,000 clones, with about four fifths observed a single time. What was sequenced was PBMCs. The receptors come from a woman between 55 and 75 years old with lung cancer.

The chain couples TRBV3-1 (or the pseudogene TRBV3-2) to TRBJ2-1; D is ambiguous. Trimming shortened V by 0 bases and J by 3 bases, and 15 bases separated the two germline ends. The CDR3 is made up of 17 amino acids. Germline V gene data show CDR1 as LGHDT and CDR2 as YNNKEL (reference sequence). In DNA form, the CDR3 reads TGTGCCAGCAGCCAAGAGCGCCAGATTTTAATCTACAATGAGCAGTTCTTC. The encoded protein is CASSQERQILIYNEQFF.

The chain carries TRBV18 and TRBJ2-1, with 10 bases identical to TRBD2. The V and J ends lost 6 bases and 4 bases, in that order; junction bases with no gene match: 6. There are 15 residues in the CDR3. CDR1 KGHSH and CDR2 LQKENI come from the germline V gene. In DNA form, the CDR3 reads TGTGCCAGCTCCCGGCTAGCGGGGGAGTACAATGAGCAGTTCTTC. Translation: CASSRLAGEYNEQFF.

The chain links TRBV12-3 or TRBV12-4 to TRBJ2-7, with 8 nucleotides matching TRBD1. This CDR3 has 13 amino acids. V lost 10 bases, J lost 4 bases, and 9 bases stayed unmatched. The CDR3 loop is CATKRTGRYEQYF. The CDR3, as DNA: TGTGCCACTAAAAGGACAGGGCGATACGAGCAGTACTTC.

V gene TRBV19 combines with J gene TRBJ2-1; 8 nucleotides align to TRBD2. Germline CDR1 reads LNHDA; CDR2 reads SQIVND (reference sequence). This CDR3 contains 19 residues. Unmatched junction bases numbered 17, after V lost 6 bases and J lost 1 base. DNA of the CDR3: TGTGCCAGTAGAAAATGGGGACCTCAAGCGGGAGTATCCTACAATGAGCAGTTCTTC. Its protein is CASRKWGPQAGVSYNEQFF. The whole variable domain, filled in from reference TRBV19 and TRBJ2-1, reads DGGITQSPKYLFRKEGQNVTLSCEQNLNHDAMYWYRQDPGQGLRLIYYSQIVNDFQKGDIAEGYSVSREKKESFPLTVTSAQKNPTAFYLCASRKWGPQAGVSYNEQFFGPGTRLTVL.

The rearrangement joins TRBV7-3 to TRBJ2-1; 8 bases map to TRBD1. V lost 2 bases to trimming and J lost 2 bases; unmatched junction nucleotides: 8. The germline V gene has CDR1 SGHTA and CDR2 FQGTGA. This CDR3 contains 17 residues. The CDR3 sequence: CASSLWESGGAYNEQFF. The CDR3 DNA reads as TGTGCCAGCAGCTTATGGGAATCAGGGGGCGCCTACAATGAGCAGTTCTTC.

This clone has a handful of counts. In DNA form, the CDR3 reads TGTGCCAGCAGTTCCCGACTAGGGGGGGTGGAGACCCAGTACTTC. Protein product: CASSSRLGGVETQYF. The chain is built from TRBV28 and TRBJ2-5; possible D gene TRBD2, 7 bases. V lost 4 bases to trimming and J lost 5 bases, with 17 bases between them. Germline V lookup: CDR1 MDHEN, CDR2 SYDVKM. The CDR3 runs to 15 residues.

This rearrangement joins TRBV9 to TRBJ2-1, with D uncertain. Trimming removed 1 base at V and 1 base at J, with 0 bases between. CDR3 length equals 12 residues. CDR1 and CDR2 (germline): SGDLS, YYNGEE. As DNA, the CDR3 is TGTGCCAGCAGCGTATCCTACAATGAGCAGTTCTTC. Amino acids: CASSVSYNEQFF.

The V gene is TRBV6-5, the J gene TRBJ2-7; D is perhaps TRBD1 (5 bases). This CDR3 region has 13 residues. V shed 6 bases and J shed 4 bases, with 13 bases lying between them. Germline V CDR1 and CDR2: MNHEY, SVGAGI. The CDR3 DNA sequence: TGTGCCAGCAGCCATCGGACAACTTACGAGCAGTACTTC. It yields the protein CASSHRTTYEQYF.

For the CDR3, the DNA is TGTGCCAGCATAGTAGGGGGGATGGGCAATCAGCCCCAGCATTTT. Translation: CASIVGGMGNQPQHF. This chain joins TRBV28 and TRBJ1-5; tentative D call: TRBD1 (6 bases). Trimming shortened V by 7 bases and J by 2 bases, and 15 bases separated the two germline ends. The CDR3 extends over 15 amino acids. The V gene's germline CDR1 is MDHEN and CDR2 SYDVKM.

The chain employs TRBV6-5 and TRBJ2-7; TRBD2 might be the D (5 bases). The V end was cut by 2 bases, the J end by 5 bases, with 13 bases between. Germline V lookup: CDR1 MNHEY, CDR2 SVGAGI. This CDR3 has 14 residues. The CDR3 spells CASSYRGSLDEQYF. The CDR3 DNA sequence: TGTGCCAGCAGTTACCGAGGGTCCCTGGACGAGCAGTACTTC.